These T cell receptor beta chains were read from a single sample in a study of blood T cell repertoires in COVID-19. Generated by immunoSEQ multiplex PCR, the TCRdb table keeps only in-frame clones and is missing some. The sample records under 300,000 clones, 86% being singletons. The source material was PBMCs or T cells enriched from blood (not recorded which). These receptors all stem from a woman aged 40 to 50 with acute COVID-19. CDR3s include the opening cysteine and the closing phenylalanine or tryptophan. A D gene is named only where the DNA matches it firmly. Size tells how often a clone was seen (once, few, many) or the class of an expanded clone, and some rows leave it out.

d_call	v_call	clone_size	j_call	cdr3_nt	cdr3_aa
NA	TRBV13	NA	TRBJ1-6	TGTGCCAGCAGCTTAGGCAGGGATAATTCACCCCTCCACTTT	CASSLGRDNSPLHF
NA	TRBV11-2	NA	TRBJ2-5	TGTGCCAGCAGAACAGGGTTGGGGGAGACCCAGTACTTC	CASRTGLGETQYF
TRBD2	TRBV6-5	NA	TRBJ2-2	TGTGCCAGCAACTTACTAGCGACGAACACCGGGGAGCTGTTTTTT	CASNLLATNTGELFF
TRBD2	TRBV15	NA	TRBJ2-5	TGTGCCACCAGCAGAGATAGTGGGAGGGGGACCCAGTACTTC	CATSRDSGRGTQYF
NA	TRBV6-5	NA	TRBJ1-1	TGTGCCACCGGGGGGAACACTGAAGCTTTCTTT	CATGGNTEAFF
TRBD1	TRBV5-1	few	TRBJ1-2	TGCGCCAGCAGCGATAATGCAGGGGGCGGCTACACCTTC	CASSDNAGGGYTF
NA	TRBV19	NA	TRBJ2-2	TGTGCCAGTAGTATTGGTCAGGGATCGTACACCGGGGAGCTGTTTTTT	CASSIGQGSYTGELFF
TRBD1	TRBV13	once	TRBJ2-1	TGTGCCAGCAGCTTAGGCCGAGGGGGCGTCTATGAGCAGTTCTTC	CASSLGRGGVYEQFF
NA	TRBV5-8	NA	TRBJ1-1	TGTGCCAGCAGCTTGTTCAGGGGCACTGAAGCTTTCTTT	CASSLFRGTEAFF
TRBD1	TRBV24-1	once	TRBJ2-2	TGTGCCACCAGTGATTTTAACAGGGGTGACACCGGGGAGCTGTTTTTT	CATSDFNRGDTGELFF
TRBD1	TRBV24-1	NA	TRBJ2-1	TGTGCCACCAGTGATTCAGGCAAGGGACAGGGAAGGTACAATGAGCAGTTCTTC	CATSDSGKGQGRYNEQFF
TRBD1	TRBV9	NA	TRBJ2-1	TGTGCCAGCAGCGTAGAGACAGGGGGCTACAATGAGCAGTTCTTC	CASSVETGGYNEQFF
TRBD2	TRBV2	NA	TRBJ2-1	TGTGCCTCCCTCGGGCGGGAGGGTTTAAATGAGCAGTTCTTC	CASLGREGLNEQFF
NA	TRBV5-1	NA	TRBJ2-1	TGCGCCAGCAGCTTGGATAACAATAACAATGAGCAGTTCTTC	CASSLDNNNNEQFF
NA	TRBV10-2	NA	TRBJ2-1	TGCGCCGGAGCCATAGCGAATTACAATGAGCAGTTCTTC	CAGAIANYNEQFF
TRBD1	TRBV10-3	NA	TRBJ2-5	TGTGCCATCAGTCCCGGGACAGGGTCAGAGACCCAGTACTTC	CAISPGTGSETQYF
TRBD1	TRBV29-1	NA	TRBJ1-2	TGCAGCGCCAGTAAGGGGGCGTCAAACTATGGCTACACCTTC	CSASKGASNYGYTF
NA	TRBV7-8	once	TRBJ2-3	TGTGCCAGCAGCTTAAGTCCGGGAGATACGCAGTATTTT	CASSLSPGDTQYF
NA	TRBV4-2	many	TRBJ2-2	TGTGCCAGCAGCCAAGGCGGAGGCGGGGAGCTGTTTTTT	CASSQGGGGELFF
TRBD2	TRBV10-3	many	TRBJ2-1	TGTGCCATCAGTGACAGCGGGAGTACCTACAATGAGCAGTTCTTC	CAISDSGSTYNEQFF
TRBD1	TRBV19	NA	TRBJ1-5	TGTGCCAGTAGTATCTATAGAGGGGGCGAGCAGCCCCAGCATTTT	CASSIYRGGEQPQHF
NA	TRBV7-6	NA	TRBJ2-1	TGTGCCAGCAGCATTGTCAATACAGATACCCAGGGTGAGCAGTTCTTC	CASSIVNTDTQGEQFF
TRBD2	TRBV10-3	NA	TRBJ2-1	TGTGCCATCAGTCCCGGGACTAGCGAGGATGAGCAGTTCTTC	CAISPGTSEDEQFF
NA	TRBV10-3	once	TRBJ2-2	TGTGCCACTAAGTCGGGGGAAAACACCGGGGAGCTGTTTTTT	CATKSGENTGELFF
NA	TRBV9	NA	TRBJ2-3	TGTGCCAGCAGCGACCTGAGGACAGACACAGATACGCAGTATTTT	CASSDLRTDTDTQYF
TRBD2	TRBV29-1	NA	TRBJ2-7	TGCAGCGCCCAACCAGCGGGGACCTACGAGCAGTACTTC	CSAQPAGTYEQYF
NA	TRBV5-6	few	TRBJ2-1	TGTGCCAGCAGCTTGGCCAGGGAGCAGTTCTTC	CASSLAREQFF
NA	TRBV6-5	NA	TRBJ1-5	TGTGCCAGCACCGCGAGCAATCAGCCCCAGCATTTT	CASTASNQPQHF
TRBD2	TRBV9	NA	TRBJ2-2	TGTGCCAGCAGCCTAAGACTAGCGGGAGCTTCAGGCGGGGAGCTGTTTTTT	CASSLRLAGASGGELFF
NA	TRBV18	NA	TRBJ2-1	TGTGCCAGCTCACCCTCTATTAGCTCCTACAATGAGCAGTTCTTC	CASSPSISSYNEQFF
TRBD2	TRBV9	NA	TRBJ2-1	TGTGCCAGCAGCGTAGAAGGACTAGTCTCCAATGAGCAGTTCTTC	CASSVEGLVSNEQFF
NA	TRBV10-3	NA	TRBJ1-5	TGTGCCATCAGTGAGAGGGGGGGGCTGAATAGCAATCAGCCCCAGCATTTT	CAISERGGLNSNQPQHF
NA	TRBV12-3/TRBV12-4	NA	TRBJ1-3	TGTGCCAGCAGTTTAATAGGAAACACCATATATTTT	CASSLIGNTIYF
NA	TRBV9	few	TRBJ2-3	TGTGCCAGCAGCCTTCAGGGGGGAGCAGATACGCAGTATTTT	CASSLQGGADTQYF
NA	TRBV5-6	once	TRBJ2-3	TGTGCCAGCAGCTTGGCGGCGGTTAGCACAGATACGCAGTATTTT	CASSLAAVSTDTQYF
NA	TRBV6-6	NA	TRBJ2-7	TGTGCCAGCAGTCTACAGGGAATCACCTACGAGCAGTACTTC	CASSLQGITYEQYF
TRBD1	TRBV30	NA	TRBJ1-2	TGTGCCTGGAGACCTCCCGGACAGGGCTATGGCTACACCTTC	CAWRPPGQGYGYTF
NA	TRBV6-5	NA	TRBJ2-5	TGTGCCAGCAGGCCCACGGTAGAGACCCAGTACTTC	CASRPTVETQYF
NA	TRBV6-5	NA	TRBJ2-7	TGTGCCAGCATCACGCGGAATAGGAACGAGCAGTACTTC	CASITRNRNEQYF
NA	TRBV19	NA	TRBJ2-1	TGTGCCAGTAGTCGGGACTATGAGCAGTTCTTC	CASSRDYEQFF